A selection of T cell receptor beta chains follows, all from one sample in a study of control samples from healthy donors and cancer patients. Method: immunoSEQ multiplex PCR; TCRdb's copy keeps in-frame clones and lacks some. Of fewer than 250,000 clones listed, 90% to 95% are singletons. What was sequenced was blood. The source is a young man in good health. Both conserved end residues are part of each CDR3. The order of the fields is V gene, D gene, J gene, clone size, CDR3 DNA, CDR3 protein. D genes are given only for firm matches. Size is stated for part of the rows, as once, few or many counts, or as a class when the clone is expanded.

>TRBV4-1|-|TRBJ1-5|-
TGCGCCAGCAGCCTCAGGGGTGGGGGTGATCAGCCCCAGCATTTT
CASSLRGGGDQPQHF
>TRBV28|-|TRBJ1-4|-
TGTGCCAGCTCAGAGGCCCAGGGTGAAAAACTGTTTTTT
CASSEAQGEKLFF
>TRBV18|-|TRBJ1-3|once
TGTGCCAGCTCACCAAGGAGGGGTCAGGCTGGAAACACCATATATTTT
CASSPRRGQAGNTIYF
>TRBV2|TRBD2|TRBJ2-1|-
TGTGCCAGCAGGGGGAACGTGGCTAGCGGGGACAATGAGCAGTTCTTC
CASRGNVASGDNEQFF
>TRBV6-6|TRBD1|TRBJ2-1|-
TGTGCCAGCAGTTGGACAGGAGAATCCTACAATGAGCAGTTCTTC
CASSWTGESYNEQFF
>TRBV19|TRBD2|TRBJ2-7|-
TGTGCCAGTAGTATGGGTCGGGGAGGGGTCTCCTACGAGCAGTACTTC
CASSMGRGGVSYEQYF
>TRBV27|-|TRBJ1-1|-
TGTGCCAGCAGTTTTCAGAACACTGAAGCTTTCTTT
CASSFQNTEAFF
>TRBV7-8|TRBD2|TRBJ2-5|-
TGTGCCAGCAGCTTAGGGGCTACTAGCGGGGGGCAAGAGACCCAGTACTTC
CASSLGATSGGQETQYF
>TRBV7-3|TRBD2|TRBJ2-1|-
TGTGCCAGCAGCTTCCTGACTAGCGGGGGCGACAATGAGCAGTTCTTC
CASSFLTSGGDNEQFF
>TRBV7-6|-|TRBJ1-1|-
TGTGCCAGCAGCATACCCAGGGGAGTTAACACTGAAGCTTTCTTT
CASSIPRGVNTEAFF
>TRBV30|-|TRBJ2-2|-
TGTGCCTGGAGTGCGTCACAAACCGGGGAGCTGTTTTTT
CAWSASQTGELFF
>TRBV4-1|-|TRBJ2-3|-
TGCGCCAGCAGCGAACCCCTACGGGGCCGCACAGATACGCAGTATTTT
CASSEPLRGRTDTQYF
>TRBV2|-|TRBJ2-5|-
TGTGCCAGCAGTGAGGGCAGGACCCCTGGGACCCAGTACTTC
CASSEGRTPGTQYF
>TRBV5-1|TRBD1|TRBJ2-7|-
TGCGCCAGCAGCTTGGGGGGACAGGGAGCATTCATGGGGTCCTACGAGCAGTACTTC
CASSLGGQGAFMGSYEQYF
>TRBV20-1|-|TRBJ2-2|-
TGCAGTGCCAGTTCACAGGGTTTGAGCACCGGGGAGCTGTTTTTT
CSASSQGLSTGELFF
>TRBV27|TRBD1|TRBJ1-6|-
TGTGCCAGCAGTCCTCAGGGGGCTTTAAGGAGTTCACCCCTCCACTTT
CASSPQGALRSSPLHF
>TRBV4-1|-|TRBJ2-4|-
TGCGCCAGCAGCCAAGACCCCTCGGGGGCGATAAACATTCAGTACTTC
CASSQDPSGAINIQYF
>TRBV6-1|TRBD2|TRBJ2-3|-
TGTGCCAGCAGTGAGACTAGCGGGGGGGCAGATACGCAGTATTTT
CASSETSGGADTQYF
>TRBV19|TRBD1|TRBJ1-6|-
TGTACCAGTAGCCGGGACAGGGGTTCGAATAATTCACCCCTCCACTTT
CTSSRDRGSNNSPLHF
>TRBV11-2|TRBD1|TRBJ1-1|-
TGTGCCAGCAGCTTTAACAGGGGTCGCACTGAAGCTTTCTTT
CASSFNRGRTEAFF
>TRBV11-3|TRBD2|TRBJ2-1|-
TGTGCCAGCAGCCTATCGACTAGCGGCAGCTCCTACAATGAGCAGTTCTTC
CASSLSTSGSSYNEQFF
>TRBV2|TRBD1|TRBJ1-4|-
TGTGCCAGCAGTGGGACAGGGGGAAAACTGTTTTTT
CASSGTGGKLFF
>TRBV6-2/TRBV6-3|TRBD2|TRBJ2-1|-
TGTGCCAGCAGTTCCCGACTAGCGGGGGGTAATGGTGAGCAGTTCTTC
CASSSRLAGGNGEQFF
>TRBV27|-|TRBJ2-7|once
TGTGCCAGTGGAAAATTAGGGAGCTCCTACGAGCAGTACTTC
CASGKLGSSYEQYF
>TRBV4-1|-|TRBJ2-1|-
TGCGCCAGCAGCCAAGGGGGTTTCTACAATGAGCAGTTCTTC
CASSQGGFYNEQFF
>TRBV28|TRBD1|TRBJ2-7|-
TGTGCCAGCAGCCAGGGACAGGAGAGCTCCTACGAGCAGTACTTC
CASSQGQESSYEQYF
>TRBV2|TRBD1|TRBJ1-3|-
TGTGCCAGCAGTGAACGTACAGGGGTGACTGGAAACACCATATATTTT
CASSERTGVTGNTIYF
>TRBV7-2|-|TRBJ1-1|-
TGTGCCAGCAGCCTAGAACTACCCAGCGTACAGGAAGAAGCTTTCTTT
CASSLELPSVQEEAFF
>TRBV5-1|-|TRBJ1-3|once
TGCGCCAGCAGCTCGGGCTCCTCTGGAAACACCATATATTTT
CASSSGSSGNTIYF
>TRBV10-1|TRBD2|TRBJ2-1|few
TGCGCCAGCAGTGAGGATCCGGGGGGCTCCTACAATGAGCAGTTCTTC
CASSEDPGGSYNEQFF
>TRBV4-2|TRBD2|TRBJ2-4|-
TGTGCCAGCAGCCAAACCACTAGCGGGGGGGCCAAAAACATTCAGTACTTC
CASSQTTSGGAKNIQYF
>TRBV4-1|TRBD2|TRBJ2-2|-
TGCGCCAGCAGCCAAAGTCCGGTGGTGGAACTAGCGGGGGGGGCGCTGTTTTTT
CASSQSPVVELAGGALFF
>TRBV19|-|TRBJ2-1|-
TGTGCCAGTAGTATGGAAGGACGGTTGAGCTCCTACAATGAGCAGTTCTTC
CASSMEGRLSSYNEQFF
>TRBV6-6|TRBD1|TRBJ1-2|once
TGTGCCAGCAGCCCCGGGACAGAACTCCTCTATGGCTACACCTTC
CASSPGTELLYGYTF
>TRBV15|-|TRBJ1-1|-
TGTGCCACCAGGGGACGTCGAGTACTTAACACTGAAGCTTTCTTT
CATRGRRVLNTEAFF
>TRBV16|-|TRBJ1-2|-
TGTGCCAGCAGCCAATCCACTCCTAACTATGGCTACACCTTC
CASSQSTPNYGYTF
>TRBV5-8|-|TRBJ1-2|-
TGTGCCAGCAGCTTGGGTCACACCAAGGTCTATGGCTACACCTTC
CASSLGHTKVYGYTF
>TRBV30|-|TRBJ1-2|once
TGTGCCTGGAGTGACAGGTCCTATGGCTACACCTTC
CAWSDRSYGYTF
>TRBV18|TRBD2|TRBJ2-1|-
TGTGCCAGCTCACCACCGGCGGGGGGGGGCTACAATGAGCAGTTCTTC
CASSPPAGGGYNEQFF
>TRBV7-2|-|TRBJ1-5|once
TGTGCCAGCAGCTTAGATCCCCGGGCCTCCAATCAGCCCCAGCATTTT
CASSLDPRASNQPQHF
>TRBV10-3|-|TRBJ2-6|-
TGTGCCATCAGTGGCTCGATCCTTAGAGAGGCTGGGGCCAACGTCCTGACTTTC
CAISGSILREAGANVLTF
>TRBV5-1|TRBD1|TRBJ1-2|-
TGCGCCAGCAGCCAAACCGGACAGGACCCCTATGGCTACACCTTC
CASSQTGQDPYGYTF
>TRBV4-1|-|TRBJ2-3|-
TGCGCCAGCAGCCAAGAGTGGAGGGTCACAGATACGCAGTATTTT
CASSQEWRVTDTQYF
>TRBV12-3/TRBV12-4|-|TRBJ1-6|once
TGTGCCAGCAGTTCGGGAGGATCACCCCTCCACTTT
CASSSGGSPLHF
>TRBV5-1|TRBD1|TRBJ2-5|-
TGCGCCAGCAGCTTGGTCGGGACAGGGGGGCAAGAGACCCAGTACTTC
CASSLVGTGGQETQYF
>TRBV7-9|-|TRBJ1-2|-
TGTGCCAGCAGTTTAAGGGGGACGCCTCCTAGTGGCTACACCTTC
CASSLRGTPPSGYTF
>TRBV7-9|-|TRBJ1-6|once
TGTGCCAGCAGCTTAACGGCTAATTCACCCCTCCACTTT
CASSLTANSPLHF
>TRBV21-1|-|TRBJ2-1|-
TGTGCCAGCAGCAAAGAATGGTATCCGGGGGCGCAGTTCTTC
CASSKEWYPGAQFF
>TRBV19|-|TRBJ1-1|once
TGTGCCAGTAGCGTGGGGAAACGGGAAGCTTTCTTT
CASSVGKREAFF
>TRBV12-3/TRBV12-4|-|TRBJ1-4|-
TGTGCCAGCAGGCCGGTAGGGCGTGAAAAACTGTTTTTT
CASRPVGREKLFF
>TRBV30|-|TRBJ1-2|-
TGTGCCTGGACGCGCACAGCCAACTATGGCTACACCTTC
CAWTRTANYGYTF
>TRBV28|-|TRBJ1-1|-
TGTGCCAACAGTTTTAGTACGGGGACTGAAGCTTTCTTT
CANSFSTGTEAFF
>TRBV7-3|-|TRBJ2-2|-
TGTGCCAGCAGCTCGGGGGAGCTGTTTTTT
CASSSGELFF
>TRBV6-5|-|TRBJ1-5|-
TGTGCCAGCGAGGGGGGGGTAGATCAGCCCCAGCATTTT
CASEGGVDQPQHF
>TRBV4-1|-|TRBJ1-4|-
TGCGCCAGCAGCCAAGTGGGCCTAGTAGCAACTAATGAAAAACTGTTTTTT
CASSQVGLVATNEKLFF
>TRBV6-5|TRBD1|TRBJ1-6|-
TGTGCCAGCAGTCGTCGACAGGGGGCGCGGTCACCCCTCCACTTT
CASSRRQGARSPLHF